A selection of T cell receptor beta chains follows, all from one sample in a study of TIL therapy for anti-PD-1-resistant metastatic lung cancer. Sequencing used immunoSEQ multiplex PCR; TCRdb keeps in-frame clones, though not all of them. The table has about 55,000 clones, over 75% seen once. The starting material was blood, obtained at baseline. Receptors were obtained from a person aged 25-79 years with non-small cell lung cancer. Both conserved end residues are part of each CDR3. Each record gives: J gene, clone size, V gene, D gene, CDR3 protein, CDR3 DNA. The D gene is left open where the match is weak. For some rows the clone size is stated as once, few or many, or as a class when expanded; others skip it.

TRBJ2-1 | NA | TRBV29-1 | NA | CSVSGLTSSYNEQFF | TGCAGCGTCTCGGGGCTGACGAGCTCCTACAATGAGCAGTTCTTC
TRBJ2-2 | NA | TRBV7-3 | NA | CASSYLQGRTGELFF | TGTGCCAGCAGTTATTTACAGGGGAGGACCGGGGAGCTGTTTTTT
TRBJ1-2 | NA | TRBV5-1 | NA | CASSLRTVNYGYTF | TGCGCCAGCAGCCTAAGGACGGTTAACTATGGCTACACCTTC
TRBJ1-6 | NA | TRBV3-1/TRBV3-2 | NA | CASSLTLYGSPLHF | TGTGCCAGCAGCCTGACACTATATGGTTCACCCCTCCACTTT
TRBJ2-5 | NA | TRBV2 | NA | CASNEGMVTQYF | TGTGCCAGCAACGAGGGAATGGTGACCCAGTACTTC
TRBJ2-3 | few | TRBV9 | TRBD2 | CASSVGGLYTDTQYF | TGTGCCAGCAGCGTAGGGGGACTATACACAGATACGCAGTATTTT
TRBJ2-7 | NA | TRBV19 | TRBD1 | CASSRGQGTSYEQYF | TGTGCCAGTAGCAGGGGACAGGGGACCTCCTACGAGCAGTACTTC
TRBJ2-5 | NA | TRBV7-7 | TRBD1 | CASSSGQGAETQYF | TGTGCTAGCAGCTCCGGACAGGGGGCAGAGACCCAGTACTTC
TRBJ2-1 | NA | TRBV18 | NA | CASHPGGRGDEQFF | TGTGCCAGCCATCCGGGCGGCAGAGGGGATGAGCAGTTCTTC
TRBJ2-7 | once | TRBV14 | TRBD1 | CASSQEDRASYEQYF | TGTGCCAGCAGCCAAGAGGACAGGGCCTCCTACGAGCAGTACTTC
TRBJ2-5 | NA | TRBV5-6 | NA | CASSIVVSGTQYF | TGTGCCAGCAGCATCGTGGTGTCCGGGACCCAGTACTTC
TRBJ2-6 | NA | TRBV7-2 | NA | CASSSYTSGANVLTF | TGTGCCAGCAGCTCCTATACATCTGGGGCCAACGTCCTGACTTTC
TRBJ1-6 | few | TRBV11-1 | NA | CASSPLKGNSPLHF | TGTGCCAGCAGCCCCCTGAAGGGTAATTCACCCCTCCACTTT
TRBJ1-1 | NA | TRBV7-9 | NA | CASTPQALNTEAFF | TGTGCCAGCACGCCCCAGGCATTGAACACTGAAGCTTTCTTT
TRBJ2-1 | NA | TRBV6-6 | TRBD1 | CASSYSSGQANNEQFF | TGTGCCAGCAGTTACTCCTCGGGACAGGCTAACAATGAGCAGTTCTTC
TRBJ2-3 | NA | TRBV5-1 | TRBD1 | CASSPNRDRVTDTQYF | TGCGCCAGCAGCCCGAACCGGGACAGGGTCACAGATACGCAGTATTTT
TRBJ1-5 | NA | TRBV7-2 | NA | CASSLGGRPQHF | TGTGCCAGCAGCTTGGGGGGGCGGCCCCAGCATTTT